These 29 T cell receptor beta chains originate from one sample sequenced in a study of T cells in Graves' hyperthyroidism and ophthalmopathy. Regions amplified from RNA transcripts were the TCR beta CDR3 regions. The TCR CDR3 first-round RT-PCR relied on the HTBI primer set. TCRdb ran MiXCR on the multiplex PCR reads and lists one entry per CDR3 protein. The sample has around 400,000 distinct CDR3 sequences; 15% are singletons. The sequenced sample consisted of blood. Source of these receptors: a woman aged 55-70 years with Graves' ophthalmopathy.

This clonotype was counted a single time. This may come from a read error, since a much larger clone is one base off. The genes are TRBV11-2 and TRBJ2-4; either TRBD1 or TRBD2 may fit D (6 bases each). Germline V CDR1 and CDR2: SGHAT, FQNNGV. This CDR3 is 16 amino acids long. The CDR3 sequence is CASSFRGGRTKNIRYF. As DNA, the CDR3 is TGTGCCAGCAGTTTCAGGGGAGGTCGAACCAAAAACATTCGGTACTTC.

This clonotype was counted a few times. The rearrangement uses TRBV20-1 and TRBJ1-2, with a possible D match to TRBD1 (6 bases). Germline V gene lookup returns CDR1 DFQATT and CDR2 SNEGSKA (reference sequence). There are 13 residues in the CDR3. The ends were cut back, 4 bases at V and 2 bases at J, with 11 bases in the middle. The CDR3 coding sequence is TGCAGTGCTACCCCAGGGGCCAACTATGGCTACACCTTC. This codes for CSATPGANYGYTF.

The sample holds many counts of this clonotype. The V and J genes are TRBV20-1 and TRBJ2-7, with D hard to call. The CDR3 contains 11 residues. V lost 5 bases and J 4 bases, leaving 9 bases between the germline ends. CDR1 and CDR2 (germline): DFQATT, SNEGSKA (reference sequence). The CDR3: CSAHSNYEQYF. The DNA of the CDR3 is TGCAGTGCTCACTCAAATTACGAGCAGTACTTC.

This clonotype was found many times. The chain joins TRBV11-3 to TRBJ2-1, with 7 bases that match TRBD2. Germline CDR1 and CDR2: SGHNT and YENEEA. The CDR3 consists of 15 residues. The junction had 6 bases not matched to a gene; V was cut back by 1 base and J by 6 bases. The CDR3 spells CASSLGGTNRNEQFF. The CDR3 nucleotides are TGTGCCAGCAGCTTAGGCGGGACTAACCGCAATGAGCAGTTCTTC.

This clonotype was picked up many times. J is TRBJ2-5 and V is TRBV18; 7 positions match TRBD1. V shed 3 bases and J 3 bases; nucleotides not matched to a gene: 1. CDR1 and CDR2 from the germline V gene are KGHSH and LQKENI. CDR3 size: 13 residues. The CDR3: CASSPGTEETQYF. The CDR3, as DNA: TGTGCCAGCTCACCCGGGACAGAAGAGACCCAGTACTTC.

This clonotype was recorded many times. The chain recombines TRBV28 with TRBJ2-7; TRBD1 agrees at 7 bases. The V segment lost 6 bases and the J segment 3 bases; nucleotides outside the gene matches: 11. This CDR3 spans 15 amino acids. Germline lookup yields CDR1 MDHEN and CDR2 SYDVKM. The CDR3 here is CASRGQWSGGYEQYF. CDR3 nucleotides: TGTGCCAGCAGGGGACAGTGGAGCGGAGGCTACGAGCAGTACTTC.

In the case of this clonotype: Germline and junction disagree at one end, which may indicate a read error. This chain joins TRBV5-1 and TRBJ1-1; D may be TRBD1 (5 bases). In germline, CDR1 is SGHRS, CDR2 YFSETQ. This CDR3 region has 16 residues. The CDR3 DNA is TGCGTCAGCAGCTTGGCCCAGGGTAGAAGGAACACTGAAGCTTTCTTT. It codes for CVSSLAQGRRNTEAFF.

This clonotype was seen many times. The chain couples TRBV11-2 to TRBJ2-1, with 8 bases lining up with TRBD2. The V and J ends lost 2 bases and 2 bases, in that order; junction bases with no gene match: 8. CDR1 and CDR2 from the germline V gene are SGHAT and FQNNGV. The CDR3 is 17 amino acids. The CDR3 region is CASSLFSIAGPYNEQFF. The DNA of the CDR3 is TGTGCCAGCAGCTTATTCTCGATAGCGGGGCCCTACAATGAGCAGTTCTTC.

The gene calls are TRBV28 and TRBJ2-7, with 13 bases fitting TRBD2. The length of the CDR3 is 18 residues. J gave up 9 bases and V 6 bases, and 20 bases lay outside the gene matches. Germline V gene sequence: CDR1 MDHEN, CDR2 SYDVKM. CDR3: CASSPPGLAGTLRGGQYF. The CDR3 DNA follows: TGTGCCAGCAGCCCTCCGGGACTAGCGGGAACTTTACGAGGAGGGCAGTACTTC.

This clonotype was recorded many times. J is TRBJ2-6 and V is TRBV3-1; no definite D call. CDR3 size: 14 residues. CDR1 and CDR2 from the germline V gene are LGHDT and YNNKEL (reference sequence). With 1 base removed from V and 0 bases from J, the gap between germline ends came to 1 base. Here the CDR3 DNA reads TGTGCCAGCAGCCAAGGCTCTGGGGCCAACGTCCTGACTTTC. This gives the protein CASSQGSGANVLTF.

The chain uses TRBV19 and TRBJ2-2; the match to TRBD1 covers 7 bases. This CDR3 region has 15 residues. Trimming took 7 bases from V and 4 from J; bases not matched to a gene: 9. CDR1 and CDR2 (germline): LNHDA, SQIVND (reference sequence). In nucleotides, the CDR3 is TGTGCCAGTAACCGTCAGGGGGTCGGCACCGGGGAGCTGTTTTTT. This sequence encodes CASNRQGVGTGELFF.

This clonotype was seen many times. The chain couples TRBV28 to TRBJ2-7, with D perhaps TRBD1 or TRBD2 (7 bases each). The CDR3 consists of 13 residues. Deletions cut 5 bases from V and 5 bases from J, with 13 bases between. The germline V gene encodes CDR1 MDHEN and CDR2 SYDVKM. In nucleotides, the CDR3 is TGTGCCAGCAGTCCTCAGGGGGGGAACGAGCAGTACTTC. Residues: CASSPQGGNEQYF.

This chain links TRBV5-1 with TRBJ1-1; D perhaps matches TRBD1 (6 bases). V dropped 4 bases and J dropped 0 bases, with 10 bases sitting between them. This CDR3 region has 14 residues. Germline V gene lookup returns CDR1 SGHRS and CDR2 YFSETQ. Here the CDR3 reads CASSVTGLNTEAFF. The CDR3 nucleotides are TGCGCCAGCAGCGTGACAGGATTGAACACTGAAGCTTTCTTT.

This chain joins TRBV6-2 or TRBV6-3 and TRBJ2-5; 7 bases match TRBD2. Trimming at V came to 5 bases and at J to 2 bases, leaving 8 bases not matched to a gene. Germline V gene data show CDR1 as MNHEY and CDR2 as SVGEGT. This CDR3 region has 15 residues. The CDR3 here is CASSPGLAEQETQYF. The DNA for the CDR3 is TGTGCCAGCAGTCCCGGGCTAGCGGAACAAGAGACCCAGTACTTC.

The chain employs TRBV7-8 and TRBJ2-1, with D possibly being TRBD1 (5 bases). CDR1 and CDR2 from the germline V gene are SGHVS and FQNEAQ. The V end was cut by 1 base, the J end by 4 bases, with 11 bases between. This CDR3 is built from 15 residues. Here the CDR3 reads CASSLVGARYNEQFF. For the CDR3, the DNA is TGTGCCAGCAGCTTAGTAGGGGCCCGATACAATGAGCAGTTCTTC.

The chain recombines TRBV28 with TRBJ2-7, with unresolved D. The CDR3 length is 13 residues. V lost 4 bases to trimming and J lost 7 bases, with 14 bases between them. Germline V gives CDR1 MDHEN, CDR2 SYDVKM. CDR3 protein: CASSWKASGEQYF. CDR3 nucleotides: TGTGCCAGCAGTTGGAAGGCCTCTGGGGAGCAGTACTTC.

The table lists this clonotype with a few counts. The rearrangement links TRBV29-1 to TRBJ2-1; a possible D gene is TRBD2 (7 bases). Trimming left V 6 bases short and J 8 bases short, with 20 bases between. CDR3 size: 14 residues. Germline CDR1 reads SQVTM; CDR2 reads ANQGSEA. This CDR3 is CSVDRLADVDEQFF. CDR3 in DNA: TGCAGCGTCGACAGGCTAGCGGATGTGGATGAGCAGTTCTTC.

In its sample, this clonotype was seen a few times. V and J are TRBV2 and TRBJ2-7, with TRBD1 matching over 7 bases. Germline loops: CDR1 SNHLY, CDR2 FYNNEI. After removal of 6 bases from V and 6 bases from J, the junction contained 8 bases not matched to a gene. CDR3 length equals 13 residues. CDR3 nucleotide sequence: TGTGCCAGCAGGATACAGGGGACACGCGAGCAGTACTTC. Residues: CASRIQGTREQYF.

This clonotype was recorded many times. The gene calls are TRBV24-1 and TRBJ2-2; TRBD2 matches at 8 bases. The V gene end was trimmed by 3 bases and the J gene end by 7 bases; junction bases not matched to a gene: 9. The germline V gene encodes CDR1 KGHDR and CDR2 SFDVKD. The CDR3 is 16 amino acids. The CDR3 nucleotides are TGTGCCACCAGTGATAATAGCGGGATAGTGATCGGGGAGCTGTTTTTT. This sequence encodes CATSDNSGIVIGELFF.

This clonotype was recorded at least ten times. This rearrangement joins TRBV27 to TRBJ2-5; D is perhaps TRBD1 or TRBD2 (5 bases each). Trimming took 5 bases from V and 1 from J, leaving 8 bases between them. This CDR3 region has 13 residues. Germline V gene sequence: CDR1 MNHEY, CDR2 SMNVEV (reference sequence). The DNA for the CDR3 is TGTGCCAGCAGTAAGAGGGGCCAAGAGACCCAGTACTTC. Its protein is CASSKRGQETQYF.

This clonotype was seen more than once but under ten times. The CDR3 DNA reads TGTGCCAGCAGTTACTCCTTGGACCGGGCCTACGAGCAGTACTTC. Its protein is CASSYSLDRAYEQYF. The chain recombines TRBV6-6 with TRBJ2-7; no firm D call. The V and J ends lost 0 bases and 2 bases respectively, with 11 bases between them. Looked up from germline, CDR1 is MNHNY and CDR2 is SVGAGI (reference sequence). This CDR3 region has 15 residues.

This clonotype was observed at least ten times. This rearrangement joins TRBV7-9 to TRBJ2-3; D might be TRBD1 (5 bases). Between the trimmed V and J ends, which lost 7 bases and 0 bases, there was a span of 11 bases. The CDR3 sequence is 14 residues long. The germline V gene has CDR1 SEHNR and CDR2 FQNEAQ (reference sequence). CDR3 nucleotides: TGTGCCAGCACCTGGGGCCGTAGCACAGATACGCAGTATTTT. Translated: CASTWGRSTDTQYF. Together with reference TRBV7-9 and TRBJ2-3, the CDR3 gives the full variable domain: DTGVSQNPRHKITKRGQNVTFRCDPISEHNRLYWYRQTLGQGPEFLTYFQNEAQLEKSRLLSDRFSAERPKGSFSTLEIQRTEQGDSAMYLCASTWGRSTDTQYFGPGTRLTVL.

Points on this clonotype: One end of the junction is discordant with germline, which a read error may explain. The J gene is TRBJ1-1, the V gene TRBV18; 7 nucleotides agree with TRBD1. From germline, CDR1 is KGHSH and CDR2 LQKENI. The CDR3 totals 15 residues. CDR3 coding DNA: TGTGTCAGCTCACCCCAGGGGGACTGGTACACTGAAGCTTTCTTT. Its translation is CVSSPQGDWYTEAFF.

J is TRBJ2-1 and V is TRBV30, with 8 bases matching TRBD2. This CDR3 has 14 residues. CDR1 is GTSNPN and CDR2 is SVGIG in the germline V gene (reference sequence). V lost 5 bases, J lost 4 bases, and 7 bases stayed unmatched. CDR3: CAWVGSGVYNEQFF. The DNA of the CDR3 is TGTGCCTGGGTGGGTAGCGGGGTATACAATGAGCAGTTCTTC. Full variable domain (rest looked up from reference TRBV30 and TRBJ2-1): SQTIHQWPATLVQPVGSPLSLECTVEGTSNPNLYWYRQAAGRGLQLLFYSVGIGQISSEVPQNLSASRPQDRQFILSSKKLLLSDSGFYLCAWVGSGVYNEQFFGPGTRLTVL.

Note on this clonotype: A much larger clone sits a single nucleotide away, making a read error possible. The chain recombines TRBV29-1 with TRBJ2-3, with TRBD2 matching over 12 bases. This CDR3 region has 15 residues. The germline gives CDR1 SQVTM, CDR2 ANQGSEA. V lost 2 bases, J lost 3 bases, and 3 bases stayed unmatched. CDR3 coding DNA: TGCAGCGTTGAACCCCTAGCGGGAGGGACAGATACGCAGTATTTT. Translating it yields CSVEPLAGGTDTQYF.

The V and J genes are TRBV4-2 and TRBJ1-5, with a tentative D call TRBD1 (5 bases). Trimming removed 3 bases from V and 6 bases from J, with 18 bases in between. The germline CDR1 and CDR2 sequences are LGHNA and YNFKEQ. The CDR3 extends over 16 amino acids. CDR3 DNA sequence: TGTGCCAGCAGCCATAGCCCCCCCGGGACCACTCAGCCCCAGCATTTT. As protein: CASSHSPPGTTQPQHF.

This clonotype was recorded many times. The chain recombines TRBV6-6 with TRBJ2-7, with D possibly TRBD2 on 5 matching bases. The CDR3 has 14 amino acids. Germline assignment: CDR1 MNHNY and CDR2 SVGAGI (reference sequence). V was trimmed by 0 bases and J by 3 bases, leaving 9 bases between them. The CDR3 sequence: CASSYSSEGYEQYF. In nucleotides, the CDR3 is TGTGCCAGCAGTTACTCCAGCGAGGGCTACGAGCAGTACTTC.

This clonotype was seen repeatedly, ten times or more. The chain has TRBV20-1 and TRBJ2-7; a possible D gene is TRBD2 (6 bases). From germline, CDR1 is DFQATT and CDR2 SNEGSKA (reference sequence). With 2 bases removed from V and 5 bases from J, the gap between germline ends came to 19 bases. The CDR3 has 15 amino acids. CDR3 sequence (DNA): TGCAGTGCTAGATTCGGGGCTAGCGTAGCCCACGAGCAGTACTTC. This translates into CSARFGASVAHEQYF.

The chain joins TRBV9 to TRBJ2-2, with 10 bases identical to TRBD2. CDR1 and CDR2 (germline): SGDLS, YYNGEE. The CDR3 consists of 16 residues. The V gene end was trimmed by 5 bases and the J gene end by 5 bases; junction bases not matched to a gene: 9. CDR3 DNA: TGTGCCAGCAGTGGGGACAGCGGGAGGGCAACCGGGGAGCTGTTTTTT. Protein sequence: CASSGDSGRATGELFF.